This TCR beta chain originates from a study of blood T cell repertoires in COVID-19. Overall study: The cDNA or gDNA used as material had been derived from T cells, B-cell-depleted T cells, or PBMCs.

Profiled with immunoSEQ multiplex PCR; TCRdb holds only in-frame clones, not every one. This sample has more than 300,000 clones, with 87% found just once. Enrollees, roughly 18 to 89 years old, lived in some 24 US areas. Each participant's cohort was designated according to participant-reported clinical history. Cohort 3 donors counted as recovered after two negative PCRs, clearance, or resolved symptoms. The trim removed 0 bases at V and 5 bases at J, leaving 4 bases unmatched. This CDR3 is built from 17 residues. Germline V CDR1 and CDR2: LNHDA, SQIVND (reference sequence). Sequencing input: PBMCs or T cells enriched from blood (not recorded which). The clonotype comes from a woman aged 25 to 39 who had recovered from COVID-19. This rearrangement joins TRBV19 to TRBJ1-6, with 10 nucleotides matching TRBD1. The CDR3 spells CASSIDGTGANNSPLHF. The CDR3, as DNA: TGTGCCAGTAGTATAGATGGGACAGGGGCCAATAATTCACCCCTCCACTTT.